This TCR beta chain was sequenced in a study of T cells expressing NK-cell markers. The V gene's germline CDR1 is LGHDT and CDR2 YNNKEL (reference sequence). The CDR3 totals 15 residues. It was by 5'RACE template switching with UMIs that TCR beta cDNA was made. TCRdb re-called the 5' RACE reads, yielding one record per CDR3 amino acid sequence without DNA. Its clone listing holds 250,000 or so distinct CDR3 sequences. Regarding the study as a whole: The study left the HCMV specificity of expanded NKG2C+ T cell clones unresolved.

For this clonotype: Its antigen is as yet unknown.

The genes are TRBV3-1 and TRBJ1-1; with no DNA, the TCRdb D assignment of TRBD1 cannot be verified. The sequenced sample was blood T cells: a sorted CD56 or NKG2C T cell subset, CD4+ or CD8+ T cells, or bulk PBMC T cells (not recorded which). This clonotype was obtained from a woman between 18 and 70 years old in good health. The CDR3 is CASSQAGTGGSEAFF.